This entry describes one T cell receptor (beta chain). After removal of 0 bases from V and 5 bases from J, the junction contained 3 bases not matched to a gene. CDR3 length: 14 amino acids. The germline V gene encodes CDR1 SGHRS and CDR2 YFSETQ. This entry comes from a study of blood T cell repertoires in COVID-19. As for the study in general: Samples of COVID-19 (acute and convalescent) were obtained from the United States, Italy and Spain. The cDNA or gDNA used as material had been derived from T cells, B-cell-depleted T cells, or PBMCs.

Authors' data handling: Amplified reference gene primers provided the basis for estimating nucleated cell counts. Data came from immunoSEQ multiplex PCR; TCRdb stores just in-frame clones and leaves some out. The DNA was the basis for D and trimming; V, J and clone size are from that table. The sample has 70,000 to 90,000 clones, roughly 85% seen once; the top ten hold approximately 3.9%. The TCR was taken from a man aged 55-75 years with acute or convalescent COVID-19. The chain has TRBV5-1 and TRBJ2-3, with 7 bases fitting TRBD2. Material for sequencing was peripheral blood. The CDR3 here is CASSLGGGEDTQYF. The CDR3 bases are TGCGCCAGCAGCTTGGGCGGGGGAGAAGATACGCAGTATTTT.